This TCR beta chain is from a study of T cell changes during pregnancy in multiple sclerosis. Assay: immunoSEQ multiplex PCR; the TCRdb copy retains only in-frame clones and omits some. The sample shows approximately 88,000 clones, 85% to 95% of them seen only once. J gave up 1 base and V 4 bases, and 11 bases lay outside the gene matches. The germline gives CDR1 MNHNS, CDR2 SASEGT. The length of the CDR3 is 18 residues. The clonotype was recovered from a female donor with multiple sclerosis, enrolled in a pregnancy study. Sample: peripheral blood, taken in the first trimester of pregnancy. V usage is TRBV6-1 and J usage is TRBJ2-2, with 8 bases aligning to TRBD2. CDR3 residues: CASSAPSGGLLNTGELFF. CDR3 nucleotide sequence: TGTGCCAGCAGTGCTCCGAGCGGGGGTCTGCTGAACACCGGGGAGCTGTTTTTT.